One T cell receptor (beta chain) is described in this entry. This entry comes from a study of control samples from healthy donors and cancer patients. Using immunoSEQ multiplex PCR, the repertoire was profiled, and TCRdb retains in-frame clones only, with some absent. The table has under 450,000 clones, 75% to 95% seen once; the top ten hold more than 6%. J gave up 8 bases and V 5 bases, and 13 bases lay outside the gene matches. The germline CDR1 and CDR2 sequences are MDHEN and SYDVKM. This CDR3 is 15 amino acids long. The chain uses TRBV28 and TRBJ2-3, with TRBD2 matching 7 bases. The sequencing sample was made of PBMCs. The sequence was obtained from a man aged 35-49 years with head and neck cancer. CDR3 sequence (DNA): TGTGCCAGCAGTCGTCGGGACTATCCCCCGGGTACGCAGTATTTT. It translates to CASSRRDYPPGTQYF.